This T cell receptor (beta chain) is from a study of cytomegalovirus exposure and HLA in healthy donors. Overall study results and limits: Immune exposure was documented only through CMV serostatus. Based on reports, TCR beta sequences accurately predicted HLA-A and HLA-B alleles for most subjects.

Turning to this clone: The antigen remains unidentified.

13 Jbeta primers and 60 Vbeta primers were used for the PCR. The data were produced by immunoSEQ multiplex PCR, yet TCRdb's version contains in-frame clones alone and is incomplete. The listing records nearly 200,000 clones. Material for sequencing was PBMCs. This receptor was taken from a boy aged 5-17 years in good health and CMV-seronegative.

CDR3 nucleotides: TGTGCCAGTAGTTTACAGGGAAGGGCCGAGCAGTACTTC. Its translation: CASSLQGRAEQYF. The chain is built from TRBV19 and TRBJ2-5, with D tentatively TRBD1 (6 bases). The J call is in doubt because the DNA end fits TRBJ2-7 better. The germline CDR1 and CDR2 sequences are LNHDA and SQIVND (reference sequence). CDR3 length: 13 amino acids.